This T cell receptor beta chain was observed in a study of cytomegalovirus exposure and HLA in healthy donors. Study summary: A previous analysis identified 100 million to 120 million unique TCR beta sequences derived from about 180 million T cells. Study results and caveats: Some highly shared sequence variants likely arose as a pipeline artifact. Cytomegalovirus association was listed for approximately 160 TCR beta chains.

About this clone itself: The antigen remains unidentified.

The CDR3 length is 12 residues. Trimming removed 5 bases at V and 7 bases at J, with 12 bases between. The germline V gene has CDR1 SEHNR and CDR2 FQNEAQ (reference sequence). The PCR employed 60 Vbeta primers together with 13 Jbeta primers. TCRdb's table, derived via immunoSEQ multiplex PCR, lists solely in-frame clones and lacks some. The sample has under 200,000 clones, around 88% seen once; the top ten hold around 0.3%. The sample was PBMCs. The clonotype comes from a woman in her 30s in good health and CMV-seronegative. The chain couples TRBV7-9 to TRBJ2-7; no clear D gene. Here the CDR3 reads CASSPRSREQYF. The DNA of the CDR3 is TGTGCCAGCAGCCCCCGGAGCCGGGAGCAGTACTTC.